What follows is one T cell receptor beta chain and its context. What it binds is not known. The junction does not match germline at one end; this may be a read error. The entry originates in a study of cytomegalovirus exposure and HLA in healthy donors. Points from the study as a whole: Cytomegalovirus-associated TCR beta chains were listed, numbering roughly 150.

Germline CDR1 and CDR2: SGHTA and FQGNSA. This CDR3 comprises 14 residues. Researchers ran the PCR with 60 Vbeta and 13 Jbeta primers. Method: immunoSEQ multiplex PCR; TCRdb's copy keeps in-frame clones and lacks some. The sample records 90,000 to 150,000 clones, around 80% being singletons. J is TRBJ2-3 and V is TRBV7-2, with D hard to call. The sequenced sample consisted of PBMCs. This clonotype originated in a man aged 45-65 years in good health and CMV-seronegative. CDR3 sequence reads: CASSLVNSKDTQYF. The CDR3 DNA sequence: TGTGCCAGCAGCTTAGTTAATAGCAAAGATACGCAGTATTTT.